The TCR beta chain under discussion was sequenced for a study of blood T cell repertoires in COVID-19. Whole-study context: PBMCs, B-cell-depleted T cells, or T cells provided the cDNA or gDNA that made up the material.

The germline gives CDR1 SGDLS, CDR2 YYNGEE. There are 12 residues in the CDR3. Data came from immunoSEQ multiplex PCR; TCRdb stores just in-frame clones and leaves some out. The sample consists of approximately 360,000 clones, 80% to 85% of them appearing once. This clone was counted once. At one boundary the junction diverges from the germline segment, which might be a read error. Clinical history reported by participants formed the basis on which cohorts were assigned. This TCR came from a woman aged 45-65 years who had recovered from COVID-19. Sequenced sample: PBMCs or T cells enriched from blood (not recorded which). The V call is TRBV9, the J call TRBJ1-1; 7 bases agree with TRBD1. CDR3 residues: CASSVGSGQPEF. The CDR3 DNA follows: TGTGCCAGCAGCGTAGGCTCGGGACAGCCAGAATTT.